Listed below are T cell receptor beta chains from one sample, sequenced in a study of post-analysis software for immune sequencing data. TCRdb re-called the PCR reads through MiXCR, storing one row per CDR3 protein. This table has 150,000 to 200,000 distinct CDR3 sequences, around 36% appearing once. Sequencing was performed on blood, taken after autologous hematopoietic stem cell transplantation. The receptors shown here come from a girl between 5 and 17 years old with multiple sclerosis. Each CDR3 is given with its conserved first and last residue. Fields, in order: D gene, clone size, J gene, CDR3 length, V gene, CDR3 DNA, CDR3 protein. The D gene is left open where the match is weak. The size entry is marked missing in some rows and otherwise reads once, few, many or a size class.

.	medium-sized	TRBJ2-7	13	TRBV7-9	TGTGCCAGCAGCTTAGAGGTCTCCTACGAGCAGTACTTC	CASSLEVSYEQYF
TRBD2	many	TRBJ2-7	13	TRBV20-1	TGCAGTGCTAGGCGGGAGATCGGATACGAGCAGTACTTC	CSARREIGYEQYF
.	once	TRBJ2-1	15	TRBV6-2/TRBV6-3	TGTGCCAGCAACCCAAGGAACGGAGCTTACAATGAGCAGTTCTTC	CASNPRNGAYNEQFF
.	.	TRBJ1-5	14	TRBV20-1	TGCAGTGCTGTATCCGGGACTGCCGGCCAGCCCCAGCATTTT	CSAVSGTAGQPQHF
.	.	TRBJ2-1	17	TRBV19	TGTGCCAGTCTCCCTGGGGGCGGGGACTACTCCTACAATGAGCAGTTCTTC	CASLPGGGDYSYNEQFF
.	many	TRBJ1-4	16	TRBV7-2	TGTGCCAGCAGCTTAGTTTTGGGGGCGGGGAATGAAAAACTGTTTTTT	CASSLVLGAGNEKLFF
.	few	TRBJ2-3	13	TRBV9	TGTGCCAGCAGCGTAAGCAACTCAGATACGCAGTATTTT	CASSVSNSDTQYF
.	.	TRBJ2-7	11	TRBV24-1	TGTGCCACCAGTGATTTGCGCGAGCAGTACTTC	CATSDLREQYF
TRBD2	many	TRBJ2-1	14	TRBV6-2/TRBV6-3	TGTGCCAGCAGGGGGACTAGCGGGAGTAATGAGCAGTTCTTC	CASRGTSGSNEQFF
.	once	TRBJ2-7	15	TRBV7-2	TGTGCCAGCAGCTTGGGTCGAGTTAGCTCCTACGAGCAGTACTTC	CASSLGRVSSYEQYF
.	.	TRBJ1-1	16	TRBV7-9	TGTGCCGGCAGCTTAGGCCCCACAGGGCCGAACACTGAAGCTTTCTTT	CAGSLGPTGPNTEAFF
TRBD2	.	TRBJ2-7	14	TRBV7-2	TGTGCCAGCAGCTTGGCTAGCGGGAACCACGAGCAGTACTTC	CASSLASGNHEQYF
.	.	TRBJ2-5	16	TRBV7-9	TGTGCCAGCAGCCTACCCGAGGAACCGTACCAAGAGACCCAGTACTTC	CASSLPEEPYQETQYF
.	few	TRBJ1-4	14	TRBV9	TGTGCCAGCGGAGAGGGTGGCACTAATGAAAAACTGTTTTTT	CASGEGGTNEKLFF
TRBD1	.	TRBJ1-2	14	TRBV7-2	TGTGCCAGCAGCTTAGTGGGGACAGGGAGCGGCTACACCTTC	CASSLVGTGSGYTF
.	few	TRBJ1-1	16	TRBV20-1	TGCAGTGCTAGAGATGGCGCACCCGGGCCCGTCATTGGAGCTTTCTTT	CSARDGAPGPVIGAFF
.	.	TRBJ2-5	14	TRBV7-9	TGTGCCAGCAGTGACTCGACAGAACCTACGACGCAGTACTTC	CASSDSTEPTTQYF
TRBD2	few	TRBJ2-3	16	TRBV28	TGTGCCAGCAGTTTATTGAGCAGCGGGGGCACAGATACGCAGTATTTT	CASSLLSSGGTDTQYF
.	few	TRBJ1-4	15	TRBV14	TGTGCCAGCAGCCAAGGGACCGCGAGGGATGAAAAACTGTTTTTT	CASSQGTARDEKLFF
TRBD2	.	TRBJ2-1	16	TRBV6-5	TGTGCCAGCTCCGTAAGGGTGGGAGGGCGGATCAATGAGCAGTTCTTC	CASSVRVGGRINEQFF
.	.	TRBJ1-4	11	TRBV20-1	TGCAGTGCTAGAGATGGGCGGGAACTGTTTTTT	CSARDGRELFF
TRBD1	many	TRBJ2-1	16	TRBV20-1	TGCAGTGCTGGGACAGGGGGCGGCGGGGGATACAATGAGCAGTTCTTC	CSAGTGGGGGYNEQFF
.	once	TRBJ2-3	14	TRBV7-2	TGTGCCAGCAGCTTAATAGGGCGGACAGATACGCAGTATTTT	CASSLIGRTDTQYF
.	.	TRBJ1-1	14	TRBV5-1	TGCGCCAGCAGCTTGCGGACCACTCGGGCGAAGGCTTTCTTT	CASSLRTTRAKAFF
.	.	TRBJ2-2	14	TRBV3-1	TGTGCCAGCAGTCGGGACCTCCCAACCGGGGAGCTGTTTTTT	CASSRDLPTGELFF
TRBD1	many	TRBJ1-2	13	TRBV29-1	TGCAGCGTTGGAGACAGGGACTACTATGGCTACACCTTC	CSVGDRDYYGYTF
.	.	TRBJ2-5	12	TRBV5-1	TGCGCCAGCAGCTTCGACATTTCGGCCCAGTACTTC	CASSFDISAQYF
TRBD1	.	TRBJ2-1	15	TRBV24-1	TGTGCCACCAGTGACCCGGTTATACAGGGGAATGAGCAGTTCTTC	CATSDPVIQGNEQFF
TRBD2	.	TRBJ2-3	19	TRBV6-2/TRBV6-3	TGTGCCAGCAGTTACTCTCCAACGACTAGCGGGAGAAGGCTCAATACGCAGTATTTT	CASSYSPTTSGRRLNTQYF
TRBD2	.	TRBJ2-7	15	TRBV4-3	TGCGCCAGCAGCCCCCTAGCGGGAGGGCCGGGCGAGCAGTACTTC	CASSPLAGGPGEQYF
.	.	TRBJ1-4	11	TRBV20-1	TGCAGTGCTAGACCATCAGGGAAACTGTTTTTT	CSARPSGKLFF
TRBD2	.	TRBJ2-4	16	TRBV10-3	TGTGCCATCAGTGAGTCGGGAGGGGACTCCAAAAACATTCAGTACTTC	CAISESGGDSKNIQYF
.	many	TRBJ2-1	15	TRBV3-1	TGTGCCAGCAGCCAAGCAAAGTCCCCCGTTCTTGAGCAGTTCTTC	CASSQAKSPVLEQFF
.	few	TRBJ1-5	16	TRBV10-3	TGTGCCATCAGTGTTGGGGGGGGATATAGCAATCAGCCCCAGCATTTT	CAISVGGGYSNQPQHF
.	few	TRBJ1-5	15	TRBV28	TGTGCCGGATCGGGGGCGGAAAGAAGCAATCAGCCCCAGCATTTT	CAGSGAERSNQPQHF
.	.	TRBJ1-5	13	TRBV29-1	TGCAGCACCTCGGAGGGTAGCAATCAGCCCCAGCATTTT	CSTSEGSNQPQHF
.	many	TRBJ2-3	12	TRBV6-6	TGTGCCAGCAGTTACTCGCGGGATACGCAGTATTTT	CASSYSRDTQYF
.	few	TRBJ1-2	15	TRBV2	TGTGCCAGCCTACTTAGGCCGACACCGCACTATGGCTACACCTTC	CASLLRPTPHYGYTF
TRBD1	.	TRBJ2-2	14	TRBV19	TGTGCCACCAGGGGGAACGCGAACACCGGGGAGCTGTTTTTT	CATRGNANTGELFF
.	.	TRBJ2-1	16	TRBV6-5	TGTGCCAGCAGTCCCGGGCCCCCATCCAATTACAATGAGCAGTTCTTC	CASSPGPPSNYNEQFF
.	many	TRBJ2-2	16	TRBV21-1	TGTGCCTCACTGGGGCTAGCGGGAGTTCGGACCGGGGAGCTGTTTTTT	CASLGLAGVRTGELFF
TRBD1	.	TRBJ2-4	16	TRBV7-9	TGTGCCAGCAGCCCCCCCCTTCAGGGGGCTCAAAACATTCAGTACTTC	CASSPPLQGAQNIQYF
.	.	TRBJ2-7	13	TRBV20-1	TGCAGTGCTAAGGTCGCTAGCGATCACGAGCAGTACTTC	CSAKVASDHEQYF
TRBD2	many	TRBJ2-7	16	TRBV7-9	TGTGCCAGCAGCCAGGTTAGCGGGCCGCCCACCTACGAGCAGTACTTC	CASSQVSGPPTYEQYF
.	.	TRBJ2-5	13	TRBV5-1	TGCGCCAGCAGCTTGCGTGTCGCGAATGAGCAGTACTTC	CASSLRVANEQYF
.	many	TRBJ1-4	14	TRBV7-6	TGTGCCAGCAGCTTACAGGGCGGGAATGAAAAACTGTTTTTT	CASSLQGGNEKLFF
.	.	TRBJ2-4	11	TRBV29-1	TGCAGCGCCATGACCTCTCAGCCCCAGTACTTC	CSAMTSQPQYF
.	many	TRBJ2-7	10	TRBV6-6	TGTGCCAGCGGATCCTACGAGCAGTACTTC	CASGSYEQYF
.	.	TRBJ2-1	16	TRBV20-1	TGCAGTGCTAGCCCTCAGACAGGCGTCTCCTACAATGAGCAGTTCTTC	CSASPQTGVSYNEQFF
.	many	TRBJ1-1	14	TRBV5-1	TGCGCCAGCAGCTTGGGGAGGGGCGACAGGGAAGCTTTCTTT	CASSLGRGDREAFF
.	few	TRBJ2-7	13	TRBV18	TGTGCCAGCTCACCGAGATCCGGGGGCGAGCAGTACTTC	CASSPRSGGEQYF
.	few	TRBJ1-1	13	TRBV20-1	TGCAGTGCTATTTGGGGGGGGAACACTGAAGCTTTCTTT	CSAIWGGNTEAFF
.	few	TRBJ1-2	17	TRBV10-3	TGTGCCATCAGTGAGTCCCTGACAGGTCCGCCTAACTATGGCTACACCTTC	CAISESLTGPPNYGYTF